Presented here are 30 T cell receptor beta chains from one specimen sequenced in a study of T cells expressing NK-cell markers. Following a re-call of the 5' RACE reads, TCRdb has one entry per CDR3 protein and lacks DNA. This table lists hundreds of thousands of distinct CDR3 sequences. The material sequenced was blood T cells: a sorted CD56 or NKG2C T cell subset, CD4+ or CD8+ T cells, or bulk PBMC T cells (not recorded which). Receptors were obtained from a man aged 18 to 69 in good health.

CDR3 amino acids: CASSPSPRGQYGYTF. The gene calls are TRBV28 and TRBJ1-2; TCRdb's D gene call, TRBD1, goes unchecked for lack of DNA. Germline V lookup: CDR1 MDHEN, CDR2 SYDVKM. This CDR3 is 15 amino acids long.

V is TRBV5-1 and J is TRBJ2-2; TCRdb's D call of TRBD2 is untestable without DNA. The CDR3 consists of 15 residues. CDR1 is SGHRS and CDR2 is YFSETQ in the germline V gene. The CDR3 spells CASSLGLQPTGELFF.

The V and J genes are TRBV11-2 and TRBJ2-3; TCRdb's D call of TRBD2 is untestable without DNA. Germline CDR1 is SGHAT and CDR2 is FQNNGV. This CDR3 has 16 residues. The CDR3 loop is CASSSRTSAGSDTQYF.

The chain joins TRBV12-3 or TRBV12-4 to TRBJ2-1; the D gene TCRdb calls, TRBD2, cannot be checked with no DNA. The CDR3 is 16 amino acids. The CDR3 sequence: CASSGWSGGSLDEQFF.

V usage is TRBV28 and J usage is TRBJ1-4. Germline V CDR1 and CDR2: MDHEN, SYDVKM. The CDR3 totals 15 residues. CDR3 amino acids: CASSPGGRGQEKLFF.

The chain couples TRBV19 to TRBJ2-7; TCRdb lists TRBD1, though no DNA is available to test this call. Germline V gene data show CDR1 as LNHDA and CDR2 as SQIVND (reference sequence). This CDR3 has 15 residues. The CDR3 reads CASSSLGGSSYEQYF. The whole variable domain, filled in from reference TRBV19 and TRBJ2-7, reads DGGITQSPKYLFRKEGQNVTLSCEQNLNHDAMYWYRQDPGQGLRLIYYSQIVNDFQKGDIAEGYSVSREKKESFPLTVTSAQKNPTAFYLCASSSLGGSSYEQYFGPGTRLTVT.

The chain links TRBV20-1 to TRBJ2-3. The CDR3 length is 15 residues. The germline V gene encodes CDR1 DFQATT and CDR2 SNEGSKA (reference sequence). CDR3 protein: CSARDGRPSTDTQYF.

This chain links TRBV12-3 or TRBV12-4 with TRBJ1-5. The CDR3 is made up of 13 amino acids. CDR3 amino acids: CASSFEGLQPQHF.

The chain couples TRBV5-1 to TRBJ2-5; the D call of TRBD1 rests on TCRdb alone, since no DNA is present to check it. CDR3 length: 15 amino acids. CDR1 and CDR2 (germline): SGHRS, YFSETQ. CDR3 residues: CASSLSSGGPKAQYF.

J is TRBJ2-3 and V is TRBV10-3; with no DNA, the TCRdb D assignment of TRBD1 cannot be verified. CDR3 length: 15 amino acids. Germline V gene sequence: CDR1 ENHRY, CDR2 SYGVKD. The CDR3 loop is CADPPRTGKPDTQYF.

The chain joins TRBV3-1 to TRBJ2-3; TCRdb's assignment of TRBD2 cannot be checked, as there is no DNA. CDR3 length: 16 residues. The V gene's germline CDR1 is LGHDT and CDR2 YNNKEL (reference sequence). The CDR3 sequence: CASSLRLADGTDTQYF.

V gene TRBV3-1 combines with J gene TRBJ2-5; the D gene TCRdb calls, TRBD2, cannot be checked with no DNA. Germline V gene sequence: CDR1 LGHDT, CDR2 YNNKEL (reference sequence). This CDR3 spans 14 amino acids. This CDR3 reads CASTLRLAGETQYF.

CDR3 region: CASSLAGKETQYF. The chain recombines TRBV7-9 with TRBJ2-5. This CDR3 is 13 amino acids long. The germline CDR1 and CDR2 sequences are SEHNR and FQNEAQ (reference sequence).

This chain connects TRBV19 to TRBJ1-1; TCRdb reports TRBD1, a call that lacks DNA to check it against. This CDR3 spans 15 amino acids. The V gene's germline CDR1 is LNHDA and CDR2 SQIVND (reference sequence). This CDR3 reads CASSIGHRLNTEAFF. The variable domain in full, with the rest retrieved from reference TRBV19 and TRBJ1-1, is DGGITQSPKYLFRKEGQNVTLSCEQNLNHDAMYWYRQDPGQGLRLIYYSQIVNDFQKGDIAEGYSVSREKKESFPLTVTSAQKNPTAFYLCASSIGHRLNTEAFFGQGTRLTVV.

The chain links TRBV6-5 to TRBJ1-5. There are 15 residues in the CDR3. Germline V lookup: CDR1 MNHEY, CDR2 SVGAGI. The CDR3 protein is CASSYTGVSNQPQHF.

V is TRBV4-1 and J is TRBJ2-7. This CDR3 has 15 residues. Germline values: CDR1 MGHRA, CDR2 YSYEKL. This CDR3 reads CASSLSEVTTYEQYF.

The J gene is TRBJ2-5, the V gene TRBV7-9. The CDR3 has 16 residues. Germline V gene lookup returns CDR1 SEHNR and CDR2 FQNEAQ (reference sequence). The CDR3 sequence is CASSVLGSTTQETQYF.

The chain has TRBV6-1 and TRBJ2-2; the TRBD1 assignment by TCRdb is unverifiable without DNA. In germline, CDR1 is MNHNS, CDR2 SASEGT. The CDR3 runs 15 residues. CDR3 amino acids: CASSEMGGAAGELFF.

This rearrangement joins TRBV30 to TRBJ1-5. CDR1 is GTSNPN, CDR2 SVGIG, per germline (reference sequence). The CDR3 has 13 residues. CDR3 sequence: CAWSGQGYQPQHF.

V usage is TRBV7-2 and J usage is TRBJ2-7; checking the TCRdb D call of TRBD1 is not possible without DNA. Germline-derived CDR1 and CDR2 are SGHTA and FQGNSA. The CDR3 is 14 residues long. The chain's CDR3 is CASNRDTGSAEQYF.

The V and J genes are TRBV20-1 and TRBJ2-5; TCRdb lists TRBD2, though no DNA is available to test this call. This CDR3 spans 16 amino acids. The germline CDR1 and CDR2 sequences are DFQATT and SNEGSKA (reference sequence). The CDR3 reads CSARDNSGGALETQYF.

This chain joins TRBV6-2 or TRBV6-3 and TRBJ1-2. This CDR3 is built from 12 residues. Germline-derived CDR1 and CDR2 are MNHEY and SVGEGT. The CDR3 protein is CASSLLLGGYTF.

This sequence joins TRBV2 and TRBJ2-1; the TRBD2 assignment by TCRdb is unverifiable without DNA. Germline V gives CDR1 SNHLY, CDR2 FYNNEI. This CDR3 is built from 14 residues. This chain's CDR3 is CASRQLATYNEQFF.

The chain uses TRBV7-8 and TRBJ2-7. The CDR3 is 14 amino acids. Germline V gives CDR1 SGHVS, CDR2 FQNEAQ. The CDR3 protein is CASSSRQGTYEQYF.

The chain carries TRBV7-4 and TRBJ2-3; lacking DNA, the TRBD2 call made by TCRdb goes unchecked. The V gene's germline CDR1 is SGHVT and CDR2 SQSDAQ. This CDR3 spans 22 amino acids. The CDR3 sequence: CATQYRLIPHGLAGGRTDTQYF. The whole variable domain, filled in from reference TRBV7-4 and TRBJ2-3, reads GAGVSQSPRYKVAKRGRDVALRCDSISGHVTLYWYRQTLGQGSEVLTYSQSDAQRDKSGRPSGRFSAERPERSVSTLKIQRTEQGDSAVYLCATQYRLIPHGLAGGRTDTQYFGPGTRLTVL.

V usage is TRBV28 and J usage is TRBJ2-7; TCRdb picks TRBD1, but there is no DNA to check that call. This CDR3 has 14 amino acids. Germline V gene lookup returns CDR1 MDHEN and CDR2 SYDVKM. The CDR3: CASRTGTAPYEQYF.

The V gene is TRBV20-1, the J gene TRBJ1-3. This CDR3 has 11 residues. Germline CDR1 DFQATT, CDR2 SNEGSKA (reference sequence). The CDR3 sequence: CSAYSGNTIYF.

The rearrangement joins TRBV7-8 to TRBJ2-7; without DNA, the TCRdb call of TRBD2 cannot be checked. The CDR3 extends over 16 amino acids. Germline-derived CDR1 and CDR2 are SGHVS and FQNEAQ. The CDR3 protein is CASGQGRTSGSYEQYF.

The V call is TRBV6-5, the J call TRBJ1-2. The CDR3 has 17 residues. Looked up from germline, CDR1 is MNHEY and CDR2 is SVGAGI. CDR3 region: CASSYRWGRGTNYGYTF.

This chain joins TRBV2 and TRBJ2-1; TCRdb indicates TRBD1, and absent DNA this call remains unverified. The CDR3 consists of 15 residues. Germline V gene sequence: CDR1 SNHLY, CDR2 FYNNEI. Here the CDR3 reads CASSVGGGLYNEQFF.